Below are 14 T cell receptor beta chains sequenced from a single sample in a study of cytomegalovirus exposure and HLA in healthy donors. A multiplex PCR was run with 60 Vbeta primers and 13 Jbeta primers. Only in-frame clones appear in the TCRdb table, and some are missing; sequencing was by immunoSEQ multiplex PCR. The sample has over 200,000 clones, roughly 80% seen once. The source material was PBMCs. Source of these receptors: a male donor in good health and CMV-seronegative.

The chain couples TRBV27 to TRBJ2-1, with 9 positions matching TRBD1. Germline CDR1 is MNHEY and CDR2 is SMNVEV (reference sequence). The J segment lost 10 bases and the V segment lost 3 bases, leaving 7 bases of the junction unmatched. This CDR3 has 14 amino acids. CDR3 DNA: TGTGCCAGCAGTTTTTCACAGGGGGCCAGAGAGCAGTTCTTC. It translates to CASSFSQGAREQFF.

The rearrangement links TRBV19 to TRBJ2-7; possibly TRBD2 for D (6 bases). Deletions cut 1 base from V and 2 bases from J, with 12 bases between. The germline CDR1 and CDR2 sequences are LNHDA and SQIVND (reference sequence). The CDR3 loop spans 15 amino acids. CDR3 sequence reads: CASSIGSGPTYEQYF. CDR3 coding DNA: TGTGCCAGTAGTATAGGGAGCGGGCCTACCTACGAGCAGTACTTC.

This clone was observed a handful of times. The V gene is TRBV6-5, the J gene TRBJ1-1; 9 positions match TRBD1. Per germline, CDR1 MNHEY and CDR2 SVGAGI. The CDR3 totals 15 residues. Trimming removed 3 bases from V and 1 base from J; junction bases left unmatched: 3. CDR3 DNA: TGTGCCAGCAGTTATATGGACAGGGGGAACACTGAAGCTTTCTTT. Translated, it gives CASSYMDRGNTEAFF.

V and J are TRBV5-1 and TRBJ2-1; D may be TRBD2 (6 bases). This CDR3 region has 14 residues. V was clipped by 4 bases and J by 6 bases, with 14 bases between them. The germline gives CDR1 SGHRS, CDR2 YFSETQ. This CDR3 reads CASSQGLSPNEQFF. The DNA for the CDR3 is TGCGCCAGCAGCCAGGGACTGTCCCCCAATGAGCAGTTCTTC.

The V call is TRBV9, the J call TRBJ1-4, with D tentatively TRBD1 (6 bases). This CDR3 has 15 residues. Germline-derived CDR1 and CDR2 are SGDLS and YYNGEE. V lost 4 bases and J 4 bases, leaving 14 bases between the germline ends. The CDR3 loop is CASSPPTGHNEKLFF. The CDR3 DNA follows: TGTGCCAGCAGCCCCCCGACGGGACATAATGAAAAACTGTTTTTT.

CDR3 bases: TGTGCCAGCTCACCGCAACGCGACGAGCAGTACTTC. Its translation is CASSPQRDEQYF. The rearrangement joins TRBV18 to TRBJ2-7; unclear D gene. The V and J ends lost 3 bases and 5 bases respectively, with 8 bases between them. The CDR3 is 12 amino acids. Germline values: CDR1 KGHSH, CDR2 LQKENI.

The V and J genes are TRBV5-1 and TRBJ2-1; TRBD2 matches 7 bases. The germline V gene has CDR1 SGHRS and CDR2 YFSETQ. V shed 0 bases, J shed 0 bases, and the junction held 3 bases outside the gene matches. This CDR3 has 16 residues. The CDR3 protein is CASSLGTGGSYNEQFF. CDR3 nucleotides: TGCGCCAGCAGCTTGGGGACGGGGGGCTCCTACAATGAGCAGTTCTTC.

A few counts support this clone. Germline is not matched at one junction end, which may reflect a read error. V usage is TRBV19 and J usage is TRBJ2-5, with TRBD2 identical over 9 bases. CDR1 is LNHDA and CDR2 is SQIVND in the germline V gene (reference sequence). The CDR3 length is 15 residues. CDR3 DNA sequence: TGTGCCAGTAGTATATCGGCGGGAGGGAAAGAGACCAAGTACTTC. Translation: CASSISAGGKETKYF.

The V gene is TRBV10-1, the J gene TRBJ2-1; 7 positions match TRBD2. The CDR3 sequence is 13 residues long. V lost 6 bases to trimming and J lost 10 bases; unmatched junction nucleotides: 9. Germline CDR1 reads WNHNN; CDR2 reads SYGVQD (reference sequence). The CDR3 reads CASSGTIGGEQFF. CDR3 DNA: TGCGCCAGCAGCGGGACTATTGGGGGGGAGCAGTTCTTC.

The chain carries TRBV6-5 and TRBJ1-5; 7 bases are a match to TRBD1. CDR3 length equals 15 residues. Germline CDR1 and CDR2: MNHEY and SVGAGI. Trimming removed 6 bases from V and 0 bases from J; junction bases left unmatched: 5. CDR3 sequence reads: CASRPDRSSNQPQHF. The DNA for the CDR3 is TGTGCCAGCAGACCGGACAGGAGTAGCAATCAGCCCCAGCATTTT.

This clone has just a few counts. The J gene is TRBJ1-1, the V gene TRBV5-1, with 9 bases identical to TRBD1. The CDR3 is 15 residues long. Per the germline V gene, CDR1 is SGHRS and CDR2 is YFSETQ. Germline trimming cut 3 bases from V and 0 bases from J; bases unmatched to any gene: 3. The CDR3 nucleotides are TGCGCCAGCAGCTACGGGACAGGGTTGAACACTGAAGCTTTCTTT. It translates to CASSYGTGLNTEAFF.

The chain uses TRBV4-1 and TRBJ2-5; tentative D call: TRBD2 (7 bases). The CDR3 covers 16 residues. Germline V gene sequence: CDR1 MGHRA, CDR2 YSYEKL. The V end was cut by 8 bases, the J end by 0 bases, with 19 bases between. The CDR3 is CASGGGGVGDQETQYF. DNA for the CDR3: TGCGCCAGCGGGGGCGGGGGAGTCGGGGACCAAGAGACCCAGTACTTC.

This chain joins TRBV9 and TRBJ2-7; 7 bases are a match to TRBD1. Unmatched junction bases numbered 10, after V lost 3 bases and J lost 1 base. CDR1 and CDR2 (germline): SGDLS, YYNGEE. The CDR3 has 16 amino acids. In nucleotides, the CDR3 is TGTGCCAGCAGCGGTCCACAGGGGAGCCTATCCTACGAGCAGTACTTC. Protein product: CASSGPQGSLSYEQYF.

The rearrangement links TRBV6-5 to TRBJ1-4; 9 bases map to TRBD1. V was pared by 1 base and J by 8 bases, with 2 bases of the junction left unmatched. The CDR3 extends over 14 amino acids. CDR1 MNHEY and CDR2 SVGAGI come from the germline V gene. CDR3: CASSYWTGDEKLFF. Written as DNA, the CDR3 is TGTGCCAGCAGTTACTGGACAGGGGACGAAAAACTGTTTTTT.